The rows below give T cell receptor beta chains drawn from one sample of a study of T cell responses to AZD1222 COVID-19 vaccine. Clones were read by immunoSEQ multiplex PCR, and TCRdb kept only the in-frame ones, dropping some. The table has 100,000 to 150,000 clones, approximately 94% seen once. The sample here was peripheral blood, taken on day 0 of AZD1222 vaccination. The origin of the receptors is an adult in good health. The CDR3 runs from the conserved cysteine through the conserved F or W. A D gene is named only where the DNA matches it firmly. Clone size is stated in some rows and not others, as once, few, many or a class when expanded.

>TRBV4-1|14|TRBJ2-7|TRBD1|NA
CASSQVGTGYEQYF
TGCGCCAGCAGCCAAGTTGGGACAGGGTACGAGCAGTACTTC
>TRBV5-4|17|TRBJ1-2|TRBD1|NA
CASSFLGQASSNYGYTF
TGTGCCAGCAGCTTCCTTGGACAGGCTTCTTCTAACTATGGCTACACCTTC
>TRBV5-6|14|TRBJ1-2|NA|NA
CASSLPKLRRGYTF
TGTGCCAGCAGCTTGCCCAAGTTAAGGAGGGGCTACACCTTC
>TRBV28|14|TRBJ2-4|NA|NA
CASRLASAKNIQYF
TGTGCCAGCAGACTAGCTTCGGCCAAAAACATTCAGTACTTC
>TRBV6-5|14|TRBJ1-2|NA|NA
CASRNQGTEGGYTF
TGTGCCAGCAGGAACCAGGGGACCGAAGGGGGCTACACCTTC
>TRBV19|14|TRBJ2-3|NA|NA
CASSIHRRTDTQYF
TGTGCCAGTAGTATCCACAGGCGCACAGATACGCAGTATTTT
>TRBV4-2|17|TRBJ1-4|NA|NA
CASSGDSQKSTNEKLFF
TGTGCCAGCAGCGGGGACTCCCAAAAGTCGACTAATGAAAAACTGTTTTTT
>TRBV5-1|14|TRBJ2-7|NA|NA
CASSDGTRSYEQYF
TGCGCCAGCAGCGACGGGACACGCTCCTACGAGCAGTACTTC
>TRBV3-1/TRBV3-2|16|TRBJ1-3|NA|once
CASSQGQPSSGNTIYF
TGTGCCAGCAGCCAAGGACAGCCGAGCTCTGGAAACACCATATATTTT
>TRBV19|14|TRBJ2-3|TRBD1|NA
CASSPGQPTDTQYF
TGTGCCAGTAGCCCGGGACAGCCCACAGATACGCAGTATTTT
>TRBV6-2/TRBV6-3|14|TRBJ2-1|NA|few
CASSYPSEPNEQFF
TGTGCCAGCAGTTACCCTAGCGAGCCAAATGAGCAGTTCTTC
>TRBV19|15|TRBJ2-1|TRBD1|NA
CASSIRDRGRDEQFF
TGTGCCAGTAGTATCCGGGACAGGGGTCGGGATGAGCAGTTCTTC
>TRBV2|15|TRBJ1-5|NA|NA
CASTPEGGPNQPQHF
TGTGCCAGCACCCCCGAAGGGGGTCCGAATCAGCCCCAGCATTTT
>TRBV9|15|TRBJ1-2|NA|NA
CASSVVDRYPYGYTF
TGTGCCAGCAGCGTAGTCGACAGGTACCCCTATGGCTACACCTTC
>TRBV27|14|TRBJ2-1|NA|NA
CASSSPLSIGEQFF
TGTGCCAGCAGTTCCCCTCTTAGTATCGGTGAGCAGTTCTTC
>TRBV5-4|15|TRBJ2-7|NA|once
CASSLTDNFGRAQYF
TGTGCCAGCAGCTTGACAGATAACTTCGGGCGAGCGCAGTACTTC
>TRBV6-5|13|TRBJ1-1|NA|NA
CAIYHRAYTEAFF
TGTGCCATTTACCACAGGGCTTACACTGAAGCTTTCTTT
>TRBV5-4|12|TRBJ1-2|TRBD1|few
CASSPGQRGYTF
TGTGCCAGCAGCCCGGGACAGCGGGGCTACACCTTC
>TRBV15|19|TRBJ1-4|TRBD1|NA
CATSPEAYIQGFKPEKLFF
TGTGCCACCAGCCCCGAGGCCTACATACAGGGGTTCAAGCCTGAAAAACTGTTTTTT
>TRBV10-3|15|TRBJ2-1|TRBD1|NA
CAISRSGTGGNEQFF
TGTGCCATCAGTAGATCCGGGACAGGAGGCAATGAGCAGTTCTTC
>TRBV28|14|TRBJ1-3|TRBD1|NA
CASSLGQARNTIYF
TGTGCCAGCAGTTTAGGACAGGCCAGAAACACCATATATTTT
>TRBV6-2/TRBV6-3|13|TRBJ2-7|NA|NA
CASSSPPSYEQYF
TGTGCCAGCAGTTCCCCGCCCTCCTACGAGCAGTACTTC
>TRBV7-3|14|TRBJ2-3|NA|once
CASSLGPPTDTQYF
TGTGCCAGCAGCTTAGGACCCCCCACAGATACGCAGTATTTT
>TRBV27|14|TRBJ2-3|NA|NA
CASSFVSTSDTQYF
TGTGCCAGCAGTTTCGTGTCTACATCCGATACGCAGTATTTT
>TRBV5-1|14|TRBJ1-1|TRBD1|NA
CASKTTGEVDEAFF
TGCGCCAGCAAAACTACAGGGGAGGTGGATGAAGCTTTCTTT
>TRBV19|15|TRBJ1-5|TRBD1|NA
CASSLRGESNQPQHF
TGTGCCAGTAGCCTCAGGGGGGAGAGCAATCAGCCCCAGCATTTT
>TRBV7-2|17|TRBJ2-1|NA|NA
CASSLTGAGPPYNEQFF
TGTGCCAGCAGCTTGACTGGGGCGGGGCCACCCTACAATGAGCAGTTCTTC
>TRBV28|12|TRBJ1-1|NA|once
CASRRGSTEAFF
TGTGCCAGCCGCAGGGGTAGCACTGAAGCTTTCTTT
>TRBV28|17|TRBJ1-3|TRBD1|NA
CASSSLKDRESGNTIYF
TGTGCCAGCAGTTCCCTGAAGGACAGGGAAAGTGGAAACACCATATATTTT
>TRBV19|11|TRBJ1-2|NA|NA
CASTQGVGYTF
TGTGCCAGTACGCAGGGAGTTGGCTACACCTTC
>TRBV7-2|18|TRBJ2-3|TRBD2|NA
CASSFISGRGSSTDTQYF
TGTGCCAGCAGCTTCATAAGCGGGAGGGGATCTAGCACAGATACGCAGTATTTT
>TRBV5-1|14|TRBJ1-1|NA|NA
CASSWTDMNTEAFF
TGCGCCAGCAGCTGGACAGATATGAACACTGAAGCTTTCTTT
>TRBV9|13|TRBJ1-1|NA|NA
CASSVDAGLEAFF
TGTGCCAGCAGCGTCGATGCAGGGCTTGAAGCTTTCTTT
>TRBV6-6|13|TRBJ1-2|NA|NA
CATLAATNYGYTF
TGTGCCACCCTCGCAGCTACTAACTATGGCTACACCTTC
>TRBV2|15|TRBJ1-1|TRBD1|NA
CASTGATGRYTEAFF
TGTGCCAGCACCGGAGCGACAGGGCGGTACACTGAAGCTTTCTTT
>TRBV6-5|16|TRBJ2-7|NA|NA
CASSYRGEGVVYEQYF
TGTGCCAGCAGTTACCGTGGTGAGGGGGTGGTCTACGAGCAGTACTTC
>TRBV2|12|TRBJ1-1|NA|once
CASTLTGTEAFF
TGTGCCAGCACCCTGACGGGGACTGAAGCTTTCTTT
>TRBV11-2|13|TRBJ2-2|NA|NA
CASSFSPGAELFF
TGTGCCAGCAGCTTTTCCCCCGGGGCGGAGCTGTTTTTT
>TRBV19|15|TRBJ1-2|NA|NA
CASSFRDTYNYGYTF
TGTGCCAGTAGTTTTCGGGACACCTATAACTATGGCTACACCTTC
>TRBV6-2/TRBV6-3|13|TRBJ1-1|NA|NA
CASSYGRENEAFF
TGTGCCAGCAGTTACGGGCGAGAAAATGAAGCTTTCTTT
>TRBV6-5|13|TRBJ2-7|NA|NA
CAARSPSSYEQYF
TGTGCCGCGAGGAGTCCGAGCTCCTACGAGCAGTACTTC
>TRBV18|16|TRBJ1-2|NA|NA
CASSLRPQGRHYGYTF
TGTGCCAGCTCACTGCGGCCCCAGGGGAGGCACTATGGCTACACCTTC
>TRBV30|16|TRBJ2-1|NA|NA
CAWQGQGEGFYNEQFF
TGTGCCTGGCAAGGGCAGGGGGAGGGCTTCTACAATGAGCAGTTCTTC
>TRBV7-2|13|TRBJ2-7|NA|NA
CASSLVGGTEQYF
TGTGCCAGCAGCCTGGTTGGGGGGACGGAGCAGTACTTC
>TRBV7-6|15|TRBJ2-3|NA|NA
CASSLGALASDTQYF
TGTGCCAGCAGCTTAGGAGCCTTAGCATCGGATACGCAGTATTTT
>TRBV3-1/TRBV3-2|16|TRBJ1-3|NA|NA
CASSLRVNLAGNTIYF
TGTGCCAGCAGCCTAAGAGTGAACCTAGCCGGAAACACCATATATTTT
>TRBV20-1|11|TRBJ2-5|NA|NA
CSASPKETQYF
TGCAGTGCTAGTCCTAAAGAGACCCAGTACTTC
>TRBV27|16|TRBJ1-1|NA|few
CASRGGFPRQNTEAFF
TGTGCCAGCAGAGGAGGTTTCCCTCGGCAGAACACTGAAGCTTTCTTT
>TRBV28|15|TRBJ2-7|NA|NA
CASSLRGALPREQYF
TGTGCCAGCAGTTTGAGGGGGGCCCTTCCCCGGGAGCAGTACTTC
>TRBV30|14|TRBJ2-7|TRBD1|once
CAWSVGTGGYEQYF
TGTGCCTGGAGTGTGGGGACAGGGGGCTACGAGCAGTACTTC
>TRBV18|18|TRBJ1-3|TRBD1|NA
CASSPPSGTGGSGNTIYF
TGTGCCAGCTCACCACCGAGTGGGACAGGGGGCTCTGGAAACACCATATATTTT
>TRBV28|12|TRBJ2-3|NA|NA
CASSFGVGAQYF
TGTGCCAGCAGTTTTGGGGTCGGGGCGCAGTATTTT
>TRBV24-1|18|TRBJ2-1|TRBD2|NA
CATSDKLAGVFSYNEQFF
TGTGCCACCAGTGACAAACTAGCGGGAGTCTTTTCCTACAATGAGCAGTTCTTC